The TCR beta chain described here comes from a study of T-cell memory formation after mild COVID-19. General observations from the study: Most CD4+ clones that shrank were in CM and EM, while CD8+ ones turned up in EMRA. Clones from the second wave (peaking day 37) had unconfirmed SARS-CoV-2 specificity.

TCRdb re-analysed the 5' RACE reads in MiXCR, keeping a single row per CDR3 protein. The sample lists hundreds of thousands of distinct CDR3 sequences; roughly 20% were seen once. Germline V gives CDR1 SNHLY, CDR2 FYNNEI. This CDR3 is built from 11 residues. The V gene lost 6 bases and the J gene lost 3 bases, with 6 bases spanning the gap. Remarks on this clonotype: The antigen remains undetermined.

The chain uses TRBV2 and TRBJ2-7; D gene unclear. The sequence was collected from an adult woman who had mild COVID-19 (a few samples of this study predate the infection). Cell type and time point are not known. Sequenced sample: PBMCs or a T cell subset sorted from them (not recorded which). CDR3 sequence reads: CASRGYYEQYF. Written as DNA, the CDR3 is TGTGCCAGCAGAGGATACTACGAGCAGTACTTC.